This T cell receptor (beta chain) is drawn from a study of cytotoxic CD8 clonotypes in ibrutinib-treated CLL. Study-level background: Included were 11 relapsed/refractory and approximately 15 treatment-naive patients, of whom 17 to 18 were IGHV unmutated. Response samples were taken after a median of around 11 months on treatment, range 6 to 36.

Measured with immunoSEQ multiplex PCR; TCRdb has only the in-frame clones, and not every one. The sample holds 45,000 or so clones, approximately 70% seen once. CDR3 length: 16 amino acids. V dropped 5 bases and J dropped 2; count of bases not matched to a gene: 5. Germline-derived CDR1 and CDR2 are SEHNR and FQNEAQ (reference sequence). To note about this clone: The target antigen is unknown.

Study results and caveats: Rare overall, public clonotypes shrank or held steady under therapy. Baseline clonality was higher than in age-matched healthy donors and moved in step with circulating CD8+ T-cell counts.

The chain employs TRBV7-9 and TRBJ2-3, with 12 nucleotides matching TRBD2. The sequence was obtained from a human donor with chronic lymphocytic leukemia. The source was PBMCs, collected after 12 months of ibrutinib treatment. DNA of the CDR3: TGTGCCAGCAGCGCCGGGACTAGCGGGCTCACAGATACGCAGTATTTT. Its translation is CASSAGTSGLTDTQYF.